This T cell receptor (beta chain) was captured by sequencing in a study of T cells after yellow fever vaccination. Across the whole study: For low cell numbers, libraries were made with SMART-Seq v4 Ultra Low Input.

The CDR3 runs 14 residues. 5'RACE template switching generated TCR cDNA, adding a universal primer site and UMIs. One entry per CDR3 protein results from TCRdb running MiXCR on the 5' RACE reads. This repertoire shows some 500,000 distinct CDR3 sequences, approximately 13% found once; its top ten account for roughly 13%. The rearrangement uses TRBV21-1 and TRBJ2-7; the table's TRBD1 call for D was not verified on the DNA. TRBV21-1 has pseudogene status. The sequence came from a man aged 25-45 years who received the YFV17D yellow fever vaccine. The sequenced sample was PBMCs, obtained on the day of the yellow fever booster vaccination. The DNA for the CDR3 is TGTGCCAGCAGCAATCGGGACAGGGTTAACGAGCAGTACTTC. The encoded protein is CASSNRDRVNEQYF.